The 23 T cell receptor beta chains below were found in one sample sequenced in a study of blood T cell repertoires in COVID-19. This table comes from immunoSEQ multiplex PCR, and its TCRdb copy is limited to in-frame clones, with some not included. The table has 200,000 to 250,000 clones, about 81% seen once. Sequences were obtained from peripheral blood. Receptors originate from a woman aged 70 to 79 with COVID-19, enrolled during active disease.

The V call is TRBV2, the J call TRBJ2-3; D gene ambiguous. The CDR3 sequence is 15 residues long. CDR1 is SNHLY and CDR2 is FYNNEI in the germline V gene. V was trimmed by 2 bases and J by 2 bases, leaving 11 bases between them. This CDR3 reads CASSERRQYTDTQYF. As DNA, the CDR3 is TGTGCCAGCAGTGAAAGGCGGCAGTACACAGATACGCAGTATTTT.

V is TRBV7-2 and J is TRBJ2-2; TRBD2 agrees at 7 bases. The germline gives CDR1 SGHTA, CDR2 FQGNSA. This CDR3 has 14 residues. V dropped 5 bases and J dropped 0; count of bases not matched to a gene: 0. The CDR3 DNA reads TGTGCCAGCAGCGCGGGAGCGAACACCGGGGAGCTGTTTTTT. This translates into CASSAGANTGELFF.

The chain couples TRBV5-1 to TRBJ1-1; D possibly corresponds to TRBD1 (5 bases). The CDR3 consists of 13 residues. Trimming took 4 bases from V and 6 from J, leaving 13 bases between them. Per germline, CDR1 SGHRS and CDR2 YFSETQ. The CDR3 sequence: CASSRNQGSEAFF. In DNA, the CDR3 is TGCGCCAGCAGCAGAAACCAGGGTTCTGAAGCTTTCTTT.

The chain uses TRBV3-1 (or the pseudogene TRBV3-2) and TRBJ2-7; 11 bases line up with TRBD2. The CDR3 has 14 residues. After removal of 1 base from V and 9 bases from J, the junction contained 5 bases not matched to a gene. Germline loops: CDR1 LGHDT, CDR2 YNNKEL (reference sequence). The CDR3 here is CASSQVNLAGGQYF. In nucleotides, the CDR3 is TGTGCCAGCAGCCAAGTCAACCTAGCGGGAGGGCAGTACTTC.

The rearrangement links TRBV30 to TRBJ2-5; unclear D gene. Germline CDR1 and CDR2: GTSNPN and SVGIG (reference sequence). V lost 2 bases, J lost 5 bases, and 15 bases lay in between. The CDR3 has 14 residues. The CDR3 loop is CAWSRYFSLETQYF. The CDR3 region has the DNA TGTGCCTGGAGTCGGTATTTTTCTCTGGAGACCCAGTACTTC.

The chain is built from TRBV5-1 and TRBJ2-1; D might be TRBD1 (5 bases). Per germline, CDR1 SGHRS and CDR2 YFSETQ. Trimming stripped 1 base from V and 5 bases from J, with 10 bases between. The CDR3 loop spans 14 amino acids. The CDR3 nucleotides read TGCGCCAGCAGCTTGAAGGGGCCTAACAATGAGCAGTTCTTC. It specifies CASSLKGPNNEQFF.

The CDR3 coding sequence is TGTGCCAGCAGTTCCAGGATAGCGACATTGAACACTGAAGCTTTCTTT. This gives the protein CASSSRIATLNTEAFF. The chain recombines TRBV6-5 with TRBJ1-1, with D unresolved. The ends were cut back, 4 bases at V and 0 bases at J, with 15 bases in the middle. CDR3 length: 16 residues. Germline CDR1 reads MNHEY; CDR2 reads SVGAGI.

The rearrangement uses TRBV7-2 and TRBJ2-3, with 11 bases matching TRBD1. CDR3 length: 15 amino acids. Germline lookup yields CDR1 SGHTA and CDR2 FQGNSA. V lost 6 bases to trimming and J lost 5 bases; unmatched junction nucleotides: 7. The CDR3 nucleotides read TGTGCCAGCAGTCGGACAGGGGGCAAGGTAGATACGCAGTATTTT. Protein: CASSRTGGKVDTQYF. Based on the CDR3 plus reference TRBV7-2 and TRBJ2-3, the full variable domain is GAGVSQSPSNKVTEKGKDVELRCDPISGHTALYWYRQSLGQGLEFLIYFQGNSAPDKSGLPSDRFSAERTGGSVSTLTIQRTQQEDSAVYLCASSRTGGKVDTQYFGPGTRLTVL.

As to this clone: Other nucleotide sequences from this sample produce the same CDR3. The chain combines TRBV28 with TRBJ1-6; TRBD1 matches at 7 bases. The V and J ends lost 6 bases and 7 bases, in that order; junction bases with no gene match: 6. There are 14 residues in the CDR3. Germline V lookup: CDR1 MDHEN, CDR2 SYDVKM. This chain's CDR3 is CASSPGTANSPLHF. For the CDR3, the DNA is TGTGCCAGCAGCCCCGGGACAGCCAATTCACCCCTCCACTTT. The entire variable domain, with the rest obtained from reference TRBV28 and TRBJ1-6, is as follows: DVKVTQSSRYLVKRTGEKVFLECVQDMDHENMFWYRQDPGLGLRLIYFSYDVKMKEKGDIPEGYSVSREKKERFSLILESASTNQTSMYLCASSPGTANSPLHFGNGTRLTVT.

This clone was counted a single time. The chain links TRBV5-1 to TRBJ2-1; TRBD1 agrees at 7 bases. CDR1 is SGHRS and CDR2 is YFSETQ in the germline V gene. Unmatched junction bases numbered 17, after V lost 2 bases and J lost 15 bases. This CDR3 has 15 residues. The chain's CDR3 is CASSFLPGQETNLFF. The CDR3 nucleotides are TGCGCCAGCAGCTTTCTTCCAGGACAGGAGACCAATCTGTTCTTC.

This clone was seen once. The chain employs TRBV28 and TRBJ2-1; 10 bases are a match to TRBD2. The germline gives CDR1 MDHEN, CDR2 SYDVKM. The V and J ends lost 6 bases and 9 bases, in that order; junction bases with no gene match: 8. The CDR3 runs 14 residues. CDR3 loop: CASRLAGESGEQFF. The CDR3 DNA reads as TGTGCCAGCAGGCTAGCGGGAGAGTCGGGTGAGCAGTTCTTC.

As concerns this clone: Other DNA sequences from this sample encode an identical CDR3 as well. The genes are TRBV5-1 and TRBJ1-5, with no clear D. Germline CDR1 SGHRS, CDR2 YFSETQ. V shed 0 bases and J shed 4 bases, with 8 bases lying between them. This CDR3 comprises 14 residues. CDR3 sequence: CASSLDSLNQPQHF. In nucleotides, the CDR3 is TGCGCCAGCAGCTTGGACAGTTTAAATCAGCCCCAGCATTTT.

This clone turned up a few times. The V gene is TRBV4-1, the J gene TRBJ2-7; 10 bases fit TRBD1. This CDR3 is built from 17 residues. The V gene's germline CDR1 is MGHRA and CDR2 YSYEKL. V lost 4 bases, J lost 6 bases, and 15 bases stayed unmatched. CDR3 sequence reads: CASSRYPPGQGSSEQYF. The CDR3 region has the DNA TGCGCCAGCAGCCGATACCCACCGGGACAGGGGAGTTCCGAGCAGTACTTC.

The V and J genes are TRBV29-1 and TRBJ2-3, with 7 bases fitting TRBD2. Germline V gives CDR1 SQVTM, CDR2 ANQGSEA. The CDR3 extends over 14 amino acids. J was trimmed by 6 bases and V by 7 bases; bases with no gene match: 13. The CDR3: CSAREGAVRDTQYF. As DNA, the CDR3 is TGCAGCGCGAGGGAGGGAGCGGTGAGGGATACGCAGTATTTT.

The V call is TRBV5-1, the J call TRBJ2-7; 7 nucleotides align to TRBD2. This CDR3 spans 14 amino acids. Germline lookup yields CDR1 SGHRS and CDR2 YFSETQ. J gave up 3 bases and V 2 bases, and 5 bases lay outside the gene matches. CDR3 sequence (DNA): TGCGCCAGCAGCTTCGCGGGAGACCTCTACGAGCAGTACTTC. Translating it yields CASSFAGDLYEQYF.

This rearrangement joins TRBV3-1 (or the pseudogene TRBV3-2) to TRBJ2-1, with 10 positions matching TRBD2. This CDR3 is 18 amino acids long. In germline, CDR1 is LGHDT, CDR2 YNNKEL (reference sequence). J gave up 2 bases and V 3 bases, and 10 bases lay outside the gene matches. CDR3 in DNA: TGTGCCAGCAGCCACGGGGACCTTAGCGGGAGGCCCTACAATGAGCAGTTCTTC. Protein product: CASSHGDLSGRPYNEQFF.

CDR3 bases: TGTGCCAGCAGTTTAGGGCTAGCGGGAGATACGCAGTATTTT. Translated, it gives CASSLGLAGDTQYF. The chain joins TRBV27 to TRBJ2-3; 8 nucleotides match TRBD2. Trimming removed 2 bases from V and 5 bases from J; junction bases left unmatched: 3. This CDR3 contains 14 residues. CDR1 MNHEY and CDR2 SMNVEV come from the germline V gene (reference sequence).

The chain joins TRBV6-2 or TRBV6-3 to TRBJ2-7; 12 bases match TRBD1. The CDR3 spans 15 residues. CDR1 and CDR2 (germline): MNHEY, SVGEGT. After removal of 4 bases from V and 7 bases from J, the junction contained 8 bases not matched to a gene. CDR3 bases: TGTGCCAGCAGTTCCTGGGGACAGGGGGCGAGGGAGCAGTACTTC. It yields the protein CASSSWGQGAREQYF.

The chain carries TRBV11-2 and TRBJ1-4; TRBD1 matches at 10 bases. Trimming removed 4 bases from V and 6 bases from J; junction bases left unmatched: 8. Germline values: CDR1 SGHAT, CDR2 FQNNGV. The CDR3 has 16 amino acids. CDR3 coding DNA: TGTGCCAGCAGCTGGTTTTCCGGACAGGGGGATGAAAAACTGTTTTTT. Protein product: CASSWFSGQGDEKLFF.

The V and J genes are TRBV24-1 and TRBJ1-1; possibly TRBD1 for D (6 bases). CDR3 length: 15 amino acids. The V and J ends lost 3 bases and 10 bases respectively, with 20 bases between them. Germline CDR1 reads KGHDR; CDR2 reads SFDVKD. CDR3 bases: TGTGCCACCAGTGATGCAAGGACGGGACAAGTTGGAGCTTTCTTT. This gives the protein CATSDARTGQVGAFF.

This chain uses TRBV27 with TRBJ2-2, with D uncertain. V lost 4 bases and J 0 bases, leaving 3 bases between the germline ends. This CDR3 is 13 amino acids long. CDR1 is MNHEY and CDR2 is SMNVEV in the germline V gene (reference sequence). The DNA for the CDR3 is TGTGCCAGCAGTTATACGAACACCGGGGAGCTGTTTTTT. Protein product: CASSYTNTGELFF.

The chain couples TRBV4-2 to TRBJ2-5; perhaps TRBD1 as D (5 bases). CDR1 is LGHNA, CDR2 YNFKEQ, per germline. Trimming shortened V by 0 bases and J by 3 bases, and 11 bases separated the two germline ends. CDR3 length: 15 amino acids. The DNA for the CDR3 is TGTGCCAGCAGCCAAGATCCAGGGAACGAAGAGACCCAGTACTTC. Protein product: CASSQDPGNEETQYF.

The V call is TRBV11-2, the J call TRBJ2-7; TRBD1 agrees at 10 bases. Germline V CDR1 and CDR2: SGHAT, FQNNGV. The V segment lost 6 bases and the J segment 5 bases; nucleotides outside the gene matches: 13. This CDR3 has 16 residues. The chain's CDR3 is CASSQYPGTGAHEQYF. CDR3 DNA sequence: TGTGCCAGCAGTCAATACCCGGGGACAGGGGCCCACGAGCAGTACTTC.